Shown below are 21 T cell receptor beta chains from a single sample sequenced in a study of technical replicates of blood from a handful of donors. Sequenced by immunoSEQ multiplex PCR; TCRdb stores in-frame clones only, minus some. The repertoire includes about 88,000 clones, around 95% of them detected once, and 0.34% sits in the top ten. Sequenced: T cells isolated from PBMCs. These receptors were taken from a human donor in good health.

The V call is TRBV9, the J call TRBJ2-1; TRBD2 matches at 11 bases. V dropped 3 bases and J dropped 3; count of bases not matched to a gene: 2. Germline V gives CDR1 SGDLS, CDR2 YYNGEE. The CDR3 covers 15 residues. The CDR3 DNA sequence: TGTGCCAGCAGCGCCGGGACTAGCGGCTACAATGAGCAGTTCTTC. Translated, it gives CASSAGTSGYNEQFF.

The genes are TRBV4-1 and TRBJ2-2; the match to TRBD2 covers 10 bases. Trimming cost V 4 bases and J 10 bases; bases outside gene matches: 9. CDR3 length equals 15 residues. CDR1 is MGHRA and CDR2 is YSYEKL in the germline V gene. CDR3 in DNA: TGCGCCAGCAGCCTAGGACTAGCGGTGATAGAGGAGCTGTTTTTT. Its protein is CASSLGLAVIEELFF.

This sequence joins TRBV6-5 and TRBJ1-2, with D maybe TRBD1 (5 bases). Per germline, CDR1 MNHEY and CDR2 SVGAGI. This CDR3 comprises 14 residues. V lost 2 bases and J 3 bases, leaving 10 bases between the germline ends. The CDR3 DNA reads as TGTGCCAGCAGTTACGGGGCAGGCGACTATGGCTACACCTTC. Translating it yields CASSYGAGDYGYTF.

The CDR3 DNA follows: TGTGCCACAGGACAGGGAAGGAACGTGGATACGCAGTATTTT. Translated, it gives CATGQGRNVDTQYF. The V and J genes are TRBV7-8 and TRBJ2-3, with 8 bases fitting TRBD1. Trimming removed 10 bases from V and 6 bases from J; junction bases left unmatched: 12. The germline CDR1 and CDR2 sequences are SGHVS and FQNEAQ. The CDR3 has 14 residues.

The chain employs TRBV28 and TRBJ1-2, with D possibly being TRBD1 (6 bases). Germline-derived CDR1 and CDR2 are MDHEN and SYDVKM. The CDR3 spans 15 residues. V was pared by 5 bases and J by 5 bases, with 18 bases between. The CDR3 DNA follows: TGTGCCAGCAGTAACGGACCAGGGGCTTTGTATGGCTACACCTTC. Its protein product is CASSNGPGALYGYTF.

The V and J genes are TRBV2 and TRBJ1-4; D may be TRBD1 (6 bases). Germline V gene lookup returns CDR1 SNHLY and CDR2 FYNNEI. This CDR3 is 15 amino acids long. Trimming pared 5 bases from V and 4 bases from J, leaving 14 bases between. The CDR3 DNA is TGTGCCAGCAGTCCTTCGACAGGATATAATGAAAAACTGTTTTTT. Protein sequence: CASSPSTGYNEKLFF.

This clone has a handful of counts. The V gene is TRBV30, the J gene TRBJ1-1, with D perhaps TRBD1 (5 bases). The ends were cut back, 2 bases at V and 0 bases at J, with 7 bases in the middle. CDR3 size: 13 residues. Germline V gene lookup returns CDR1 GTSNPN and CDR2 SVGIG (reference sequence). The DNA for the CDR3 is TGTGCCTGGAGTTCAGGGATGAACACTGAAGCTTTCTTT. It specifies CAWSSGMNTEAFF.

In this sample, this clone turned up a few times. J is TRBJ2-1 and V is TRBV2; 9 bases match TRBD2. CDR1 and CDR2 from the germline V gene are SNHLY and FYNNEI. J gave up 5 bases and V 7 bases, and 3 bases lay outside the gene matches. There are 13 residues in the CDR3. CDR3 DNA sequence: TGTGCCAGCACCGGCGGGAGGGACAATGAGCAGTTCTTC. It yields the protein CASTGGRDNEQFF.

This chain uses TRBV7-3 with TRBJ2-1; D remains unclear. The CDR3 has 17 residues. The V gene lost 1 base and the J gene lost 0 bases, with 13 bases spanning the gap. CDR1 and CDR2 (germline): SGHTA, FQGTGA. The DNA for the CDR3 is TGTGCCAGCAGCTTAAATGCTTTGCTAAGCTCCTACAATGAGCAGTTCTTC. Its protein is CASSLNALLSSYNEQFF.

The rearrangement joins TRBV18 to TRBJ2-5; 8 bases agree with TRBD1. From germline, CDR1 is KGHSH and CDR2 LQKENI. Trimming took 3 bases from V and 4 from J; bases not matched to a gene: 7. The CDR3 loop spans 15 amino acids. CDR3 DNA: TGTGCCAGCTCACCGAACAGGGGGTCGGGAGAGACCCAGTACTTC. This translates into CASSPNRGSGETQYF.

The chain carries TRBV7-3 and TRBJ2-3; 10 bases match TRBD2. Trimming took 5 bases from V and 4 from J; bases not matched to a gene: 6. This CDR3 has 15 amino acids. Germline values: CDR1 SGHTA, CDR2 FQGTGA. This chain's CDR3 is CASSLSGRVPDTQYF. Written as DNA, the CDR3 is TGTGCCAGCAGCCTAAGCGGGAGGGTCCCAGATACGCAGTATTTT.

V and J are TRBV29-1 and TRBJ2-5, with a tentative D call TRBD1 (6 bases). The CDR3 loop spans 12 amino acids. The V gene's germline CDR1 is SQVTM and CDR2 ANQGSEA. V was clipped by 6 bases and J by 0 bases, with 8 bases between them. This CDR3 is CSVDRYQETQYF. Here the CDR3 DNA reads TGCAGCGTCGACAGGTACCAAGAGACCCAGTACTTC.

The rearrangement links TRBV28 to TRBJ1-2; D is possibly TRBD1 (6 bases). Germline V gene data show CDR1 as MDHEN and CDR2 as SYDVKM. The CDR3 has 15 amino acids. V shed 7 bases and J shed 4 bases, with 19 bases lying between them. DNA for the CDR3: TGTGCCAGCACCAACTTCGGACAGCTCTCCTATGGCTACACCTTC. Protein product: CASTNFGQLSYGYTF.

V gene TRBV27 combines with J gene TRBJ2-7; possibly TRBD1 for D (6 bases). The CDR3 has 15 amino acids. V lost 5 bases and J 3 bases, leaving 17 bases between the germline ends. The germline V gene encodes CDR1 MNHEY and CDR2 SMNVEV (reference sequence). CDR3 residues: CASSPRTALRYEQYF. The CDR3 DNA sequence: TGTGCCAGCAGTCCTCGGACAGCCCTGCGCTACGAGCAGTACTTC.

The CDR3 sequence: CASSTPPSYGYTF. As DNA, the CDR3 is TGTGCCAGCAGCACACCCCCCAGCTATGGCTACACCTTC. The gene calls are TRBV5-4 and TRBJ1-2; D not certain. From germline, CDR1 is SGHNT and CDR2 YYREEE (reference sequence). V lost 4 bases, J lost 4 bases, and 11 bases lay in between. This CDR3 has 13 residues.

The V call is TRBV19, the J call TRBJ1-5; the D is unclear. With 3 bases removed from V and 0 bases from J, the gap between germline ends came to 9 bases. CDR3 length: 15 residues. Germline values: CDR1 LNHDA, CDR2 SQIVND (reference sequence). This CDR3 is CASSIPGSSNQPQHF. The CDR3 DNA reads TGTGCCAGTAGTATCCCAGGTAGTAGCAATCAGCCCCAGCATTTT.

The rearrangement links TRBV27 to TRBJ2-7; a possible D gene is TRBD1 (5 bases). Looked up from germline, CDR1 is MNHEY and CDR2 is SMNVEV (reference sequence). CDR3 length: 17 amino acids. V dropped 3 bases and J dropped 4 bases, with 22 bases sitting between them. CDR3 sequence: CASSFRSYVERGYEQYF. The CDR3 DNA reads TGTGCCAGCAGTTTTCGGTCGTATGTGGAAAGGGGTTACGAGCAGTACTTC.

This chain connects TRBV18 to TRBJ1-1, with TRBD1 matching 12 bases. This CDR3 is 16 amino acids long. V trimming: 2 bases; J trimming: 7 bases; junction bases outside the gene matches: 8. Germline loops: CDR1 KGHSH, CDR2 LQKENI. The CDR3 loop reads CASSPMPGQGAIEAFF. As DNA, the CDR3 is TGTGCCAGCTCACCAATGCCGGGACAGGGGGCCATTGAAGCTTTCTTT. Based on the CDR3 plus reference TRBV18 and TRBJ1-1, the full variable domain is NAGVMQNPRHLVRRRGQEARLRCSPMKGHSHVYWYRQLPEEGLKFMVYLQKENIIDESGMPKERFSAEFPKEGPSILRIQQVVRGDSAAYFCASSPMPGQGAIEAFFGQGTRLTVV.

The chain links TRBV30 to TRBJ1-1; D might be TRBD1 (6 bases). The V gene lost 3 bases and the J gene lost 0 bases, with 8 bases spanning the gap. The CDR3 covers 13 residues. Per the germline V gene, CDR1 is GTSNPN and CDR2 is SVGIG (reference sequence). CDR3 amino acids: CAWRRDMNTEAFF. Here the CDR3 DNA reads TGTGCCTGGAGGAGGGACATGAACACTGAAGCTTTCTTT.

This chain links TRBV13 with TRBJ2-7; the D gene is possibly TRBD1 (5 bases). Between the trimmed V and J ends, which lost 8 bases and 0 bases, there was a span of 14 bases. The CDR3 loop spans 14 amino acids. Germline-derived CDR1 and CDR2 are PRHDT and FYEKMQ (reference sequence). CDR3 sequence: CASSRPGSSYEQYF. The CDR3 DNA reads as TGTGCCAGCTCCAGGCCAGGGTCCTCCTACGAGCAGTACTTC.

Comment on this clone: Relative to the germline gene, one junction end is altered; a read error may explain this. This chain links TRBV14 with TRBJ2-7, with D possibly matching TRBD2 (5 bases). Germline CDR1 and CDR2: SGHDN and FVKESK. This CDR3 contains 14 residues. For the CDR3, the DNA is TGTGCCAGCAGCAAAGAGGTCGGCTCGGGAGAGCAGTACTTC. Amino acids: CASSKEVGSGEQYF.